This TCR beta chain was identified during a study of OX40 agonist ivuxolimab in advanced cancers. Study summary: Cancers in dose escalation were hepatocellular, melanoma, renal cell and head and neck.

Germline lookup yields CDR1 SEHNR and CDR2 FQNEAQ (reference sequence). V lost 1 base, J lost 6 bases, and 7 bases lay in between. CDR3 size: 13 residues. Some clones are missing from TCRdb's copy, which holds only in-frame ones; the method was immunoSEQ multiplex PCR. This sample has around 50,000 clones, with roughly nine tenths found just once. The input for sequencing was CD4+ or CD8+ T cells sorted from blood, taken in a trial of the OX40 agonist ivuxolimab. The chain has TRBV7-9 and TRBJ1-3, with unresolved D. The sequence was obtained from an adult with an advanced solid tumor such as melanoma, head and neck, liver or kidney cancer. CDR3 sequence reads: CASSLGLENTIYF. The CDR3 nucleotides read TGTGCCAGCAGCTTAGGATTAGAAAACACCATATATTTT.